The text below deals with one T cell receptor beta chain. Its antigen remains unidentified. The CDR3 spans 21 residues. Germline CDR1 SGHTA, CDR2 FQGTGA. V was clipped by 1 base and J by 5 bases, with 31 bases between them. A library of TCRbeta sequences, prepared with unique molecular identifiers, was generated. TCRdb reprocessed the PCR reads with MiXCR, giving one entry per CDR3 protein. The sample shows a few hundred thousand distinct CDR3 sequences, approximately 13% of them seen only once. The data were obtained in a study of T-cell reconstitution after alpha-beta-depleted transplantation in children. Study-wide results and limits: Surviving recipient T cells and thymic progenitors underlay high day-60 TCRbeta diversity in some patients. At around two months after transplant, the alpha-beta T cells were reportedly derived from several hundred expanded clones that came from non-depleted graft cells.

The TCR sequence derives from a male patient younger than 18 who had a stem cell transplant for acute myeloid leukemia, so the T cells may come from the graft donor. This specimen consisted of PBMCs, mostly from graft donor cells, obtained 360 days after TCRalphabeta/CD19-depleted stem cell transplant. The chain has TRBV7-3 and TRBJ2-3, with D perhaps TRBD2 (5 bases). Here the CDR3 DNA reads TGTGCCAGCAGCTTAAAACCGGGGAGCGGTTTATTTGGAGCAAAGGGAGATACGCAGTATTTT. This sequence encodes CASSLKPGSGLFGAKGDTQYF.